This T cell receptor (beta chain) was profiled in a study of cytotoxic CD8 clonotypes in ibrutinib-treated CLL. Study context: Enrolment comprised around 11 relapsed/refractory and about 16 treatment-naive patients; approximately 18 were IGHV unmutated.

This table comes from immunoSEQ multiplex PCR, and its TCRdb copy is limited to in-frame clones, with some not included. This sample has some 65,000 clones; roughly 59% occur once, and the top ten carry roughly 15%. The sample holds a few counts of this clone. The CDR3 has 14 amino acids. Germline V gene data show CDR1 as LNHDA and CDR2 as SQIVND (reference sequence). Trimming removed 2 bases from V and 6 bases from J, with 13 bases in between. The starting material was PBMCs, obtained after 12 months of ibrutinib treatment. The source is a human donor with chronic lymphocytic leukemia. The rearrangement joins TRBV19 to TRBJ1-2; D may be TRBD1 (5 bases). CDR3 DNA: TGTGCCAGTAGTATAACTGGGGGGTTGAATGGCTACACCTTC. Translation gives CASSITGGLNGYTF.